This is a list of T cell receptor beta chains from one sample in a study of immune evolution from preneoplasia to lung adenocarcinoma. Some clones are missing from TCRdb's copy, which holds only in-frame ones; the method was immunoSEQ multiplex PCR. Among 15,000 or so clones listed, 86% were seen once. The sample taken for sequencing was FFPE invasive lung adenocarcinoma tissue. These receptors were collected from a person in their 70s with invasive lung adenocarcinoma. CDR3s include the opening cysteine and the closing phenylalanine or tryptophan. D genes are given only for firm matches. Not every row has a clone size; where given, it reads once, few, many or a size class.

abundance,v_gene,j_gene,d_gene,CDR3aa,CDR3nt
.,TRBV6-1,TRBJ2-7,.,CASTRSGEQYF,TGTGCCAGCACCCGATCTGGGGAGCAGTACTTC
once,TRBV7-3,TRBJ1-1,.,CASSLSPTSEAFF,TGTGCCAGCAGCTTAAGTCCCACCTCTGAAGCTTTCTTT
.,TRBV5-1,TRBJ2-1,TRBD1,CASSVPQGNNEQFF,TGCGCCAGCAGCGTTCCACAGGGGAACAATGAGCAGTTCTTC
few,TRBV27,TRBJ2-1,.,CASGVGRTSLFF,TGTGCCAGCGGGGTGGGGCGGACGAGCTTGTTCTTC
.,TRBV5-1,TRBJ1-2,.,CASSDGARTNYGYTF,TGCGCCAGCAGCGACGGGGCCAGGACTAACTATGGCTACACCTTC
.,TRBV15,TRBJ2-3,.,CATRQLAPSTDTQYF,TGTGCCACCCGACAGCTGGCACCTAGCACAGATACGCAGTATTTT
.,TRBV6-6,TRBJ2-3,TRBD2,CASDGTSGGHTQYF,TGTGCCAGTGACGGGACTAGCGGGGGACATACGCAGTATTTT
.,TRBV11-2,TRBJ2-7,TRBD2,CVDRGGSSYEQYF,TGTGTCGACCGGGGAGGGAGCTCCTACGAGCAGTACTTC
.,TRBV29-1,TRBJ2-1,.,CSDSGNYHNEQFF,TGCAGCGACAGCGGAAATTACCACAATGAGCAGTTCTTC
few,TRBV29-1,TRBJ2-7,.,CSVEVGGPGSYEQYF,TGCAGCGTTGAAGTGGGGGGACCTGGGAGCTACGAGCAGTACTTC
.,TRBV6-6,TRBJ2-3,TRBD2,CASSPLAGTDTQYF,TGTGCCAGCAGTCCCCTAGCGGGAACAGATACGCAGTATTTT
once,TRBV27,TRBJ1-1,TRBD1,CASSLDRGRAAFF,TGTGCCAGCAGCCTAGACAGGGGTCGGGCGGCTTTCTTT
.,TRBV28,TRBJ2-5,.,CASSPDLRPLEGETQYF,TGTGCCAGCAGCCCCGATCTCCGACCGTTGGAGGGGGAGACCCAGTACTTC
.,TRBV27,TRBJ2-7,.,CASSLFPPSYEQYF,TGTGCCAGCAGTTTATTTCCGCCCTCCTACGAGCAGTACTTC
few,TRBV18,TRBJ2-7,.,CASSPRNISYEQYF,TGTGCCAGCTCACCAAGGAACATCTCCTACGAGCAGTACTTC
.,TRBV30,TRBJ1-1,TRBD1,CAWKRGLTEAFF,TGTGCCTGGAAGAGGGGGCTCACTGAAGCTTTCTTT
.,TRBV29-1,TRBJ2-7,.,CSVVWGFLGEQYF,TGCAGCGTTGTGTGGGGTTTCCTAGGCGAGCAGTACTTC
.,TRBV7-6,TRBJ1-4,.,CASSLFGVNEKLFF,TGTGCCAGCAGCTTATTTGGGGTTAATGAAAAACTGTTTTTT
.,TRBV18,TRBJ1-2,.,CASSLNQGGNGYTF,TGTGCCAGCTCACTGAACCAGGGAGGAAATGGCTACACCTTC
.,TRBV29-1,TRBJ2-1,TRBD1,CSVPDRGAPNEQFF,TGCAGCGTACCGGACAGGGGCGCACCTAATGAGCAGTTCTTC
once,TRBV19,TRBJ1-5,.,CASSIQGAEQPQHF,TGTGCCAGTAGTATTCAAGGGGCCGAACAGCCCCAGCATTTT
.,TRBV28,TRBJ2-5,.,CASSHPTGGLETQYF,TGTGCCAGCAGCCACCCGACAGGCGGCCTAGAGACCCAGTACTTC